This T cell receptor beta chain was obtained from a study of OX40 agonist ivuxolimab in advanced cancers. Across the whole study: Melanoma, hepatocellular carcinoma, head and neck or renal cell cancer occurred in dose-escalation patients. Participants averaged approximately 61 years of age (range about 23 to 79) and were approximately 81% male. Partial responses occurred in three patients (one hepatocellular carcinoma, two cutaneous melanoma).

Concerning this clone: Its antigen is unknown.

Notes on the study in general: The investigators did not determine what antigen specificity the expanded peripheral T cells had.

Assay: immunoSEQ multiplex PCR; the TCRdb copy retains only in-frame clones and omits some. This table holds 50,000 to 75,000 clones, 80% to 90% found once. The CDR3 runs to 15 residues. Trimming took 4 bases from V and 6 from J; bases not matched to a gene: 6. Per the germline V gene, CDR1 is SGHNT and CDR2 is YYREEE (reference sequence). The rearrangement links TRBV5-4 to TRBJ2-1; 11 nucleotides line up with TRBD2. The clonotype originates from an adult with an advanced solid tumor such as melanoma, head and neck, liver or kidney cancer. Sequenced material: CD4+ or CD8+ T cells sorted from blood, taken in a trial of the OX40 agonist ivuxolimab. CDR3 DNA sequence: TGTGCCAGCAGCCATACTAGCGGGAGTGCCAATGAGCAGTTCTTC. Translation: CASSHTSGSANEQFF.